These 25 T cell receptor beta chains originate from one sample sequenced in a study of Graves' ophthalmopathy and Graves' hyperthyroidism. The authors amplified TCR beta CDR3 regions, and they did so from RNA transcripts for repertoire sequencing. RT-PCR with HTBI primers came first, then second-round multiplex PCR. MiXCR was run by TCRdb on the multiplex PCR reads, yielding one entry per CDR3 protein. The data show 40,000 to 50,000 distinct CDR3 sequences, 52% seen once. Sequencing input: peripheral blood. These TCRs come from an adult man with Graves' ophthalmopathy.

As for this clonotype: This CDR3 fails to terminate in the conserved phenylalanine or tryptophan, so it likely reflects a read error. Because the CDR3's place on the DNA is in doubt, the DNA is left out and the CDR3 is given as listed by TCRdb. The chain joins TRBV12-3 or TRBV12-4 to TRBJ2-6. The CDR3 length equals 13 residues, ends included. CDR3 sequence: CASTQSGANVRTC.

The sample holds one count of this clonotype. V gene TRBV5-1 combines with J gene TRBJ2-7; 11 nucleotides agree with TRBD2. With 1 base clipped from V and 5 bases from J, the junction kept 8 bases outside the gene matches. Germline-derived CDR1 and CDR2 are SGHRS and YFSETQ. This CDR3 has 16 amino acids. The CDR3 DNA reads TGCGCCAGCAGCTTGCCGTCTAGCGGGAGGCTCAACGAGCAGTACTTC. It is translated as CASSLPSSGRLNEQYF.

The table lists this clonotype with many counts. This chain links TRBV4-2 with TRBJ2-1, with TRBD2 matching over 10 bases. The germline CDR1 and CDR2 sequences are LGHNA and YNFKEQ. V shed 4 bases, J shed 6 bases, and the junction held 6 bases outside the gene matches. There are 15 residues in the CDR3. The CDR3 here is CASSPRLAGGNEQFF. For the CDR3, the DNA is TGTGCCAGCAGCCCTCGACTAGCGGGTGGCAATGAGCAGTTCTTC.

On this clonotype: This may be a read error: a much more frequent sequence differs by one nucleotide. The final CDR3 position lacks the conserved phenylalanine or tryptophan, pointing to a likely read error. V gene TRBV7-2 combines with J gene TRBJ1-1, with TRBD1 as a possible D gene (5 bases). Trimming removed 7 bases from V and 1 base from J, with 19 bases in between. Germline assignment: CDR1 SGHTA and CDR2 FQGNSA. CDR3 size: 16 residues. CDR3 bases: TGTGCCAGCATTCCCGGGGGGACCGGACCGAACACTGAAGCTTTCTAT. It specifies CASIPGGTGPNTEAFY.

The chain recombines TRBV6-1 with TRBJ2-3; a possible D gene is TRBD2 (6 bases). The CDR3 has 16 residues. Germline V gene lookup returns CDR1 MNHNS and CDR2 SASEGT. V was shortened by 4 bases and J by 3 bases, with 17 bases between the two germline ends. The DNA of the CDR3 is TGTGCCAGCAGTGGAGGGGACGGAGGGGAAACAGATACGCAGTATTTT. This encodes CASSGGDGGETDTQYF.

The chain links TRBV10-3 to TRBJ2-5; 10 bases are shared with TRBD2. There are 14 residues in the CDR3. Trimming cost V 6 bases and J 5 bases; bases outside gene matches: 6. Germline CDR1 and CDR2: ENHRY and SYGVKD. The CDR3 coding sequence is TGTGCCATCAGAGTAGCGGGGGGTTCGGAGACCCAGTACTTC. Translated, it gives CAIRVAGGSETQYF.

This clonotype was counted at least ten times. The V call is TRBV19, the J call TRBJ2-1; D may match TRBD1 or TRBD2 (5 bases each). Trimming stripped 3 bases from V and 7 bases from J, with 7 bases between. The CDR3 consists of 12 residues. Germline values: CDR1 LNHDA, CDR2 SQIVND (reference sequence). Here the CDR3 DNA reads TGTGCCAGTAGTATTGGGGGAAATGAGCAGTTCTTC. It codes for CASSIGGNEQFF.

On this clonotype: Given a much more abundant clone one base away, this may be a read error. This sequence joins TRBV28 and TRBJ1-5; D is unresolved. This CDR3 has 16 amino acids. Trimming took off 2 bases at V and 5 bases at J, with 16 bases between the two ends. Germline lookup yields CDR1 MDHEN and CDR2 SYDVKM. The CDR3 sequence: CASSLLPAKNDQPQHF. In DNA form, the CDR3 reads TGTGCCAGCAGTTTACTACCTGCGAAGAATGATCAGCCCCAGCATTTT.

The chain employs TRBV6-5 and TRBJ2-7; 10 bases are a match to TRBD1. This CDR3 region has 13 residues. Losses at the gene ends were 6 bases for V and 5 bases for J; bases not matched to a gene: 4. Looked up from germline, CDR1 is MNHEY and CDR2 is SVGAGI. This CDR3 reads CASSPTGGDEQYF. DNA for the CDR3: TGTGCCAGCAGCCCGACAGGGGGCGACGAGCAGTACTTC.

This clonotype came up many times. CDR3 sequence reads: CASSLVGGVDGYTF. CDR3 bases: TGCGCCAGCAGCTTGGTTGGGGGGGTAGATGGCTACACCTTC. The chain combines TRBV5-1 with TRBJ1-2, with D perhaps matching TRBD1 (5 bases). The CDR3 length is 14 residues. The V and J ends lost 0 bases and 6 bases respectively, with 12 bases between them. Germline V gives CDR1 SGHRS, CDR2 YFSETQ.

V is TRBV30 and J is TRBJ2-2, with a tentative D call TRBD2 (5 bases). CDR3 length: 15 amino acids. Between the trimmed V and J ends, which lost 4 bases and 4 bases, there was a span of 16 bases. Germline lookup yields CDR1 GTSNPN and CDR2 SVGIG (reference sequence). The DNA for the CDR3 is TGTGCCTGGACCCCCGGGGTTGGCGTCACCGGGGAGCTGTTTTTT. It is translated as CAWTPGVGVTGELFF. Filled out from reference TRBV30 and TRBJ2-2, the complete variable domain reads SQTIHQWPATLVQPVGSPLSLECTVEGTSNPNLYWYRQAAGRGLQLLFYSVGIGQISSEVPQNLSASRPQDRQFILSSKKLLLSDSGFYLCAWTPGVGVTGELFFGEGSRLTVL.

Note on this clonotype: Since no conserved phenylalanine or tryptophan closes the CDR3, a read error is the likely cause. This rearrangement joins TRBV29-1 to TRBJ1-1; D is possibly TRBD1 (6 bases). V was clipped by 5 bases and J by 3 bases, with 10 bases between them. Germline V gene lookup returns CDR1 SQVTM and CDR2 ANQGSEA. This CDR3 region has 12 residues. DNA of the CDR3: TGCAGCGTTTGGGGGGCTGACACTGAAGCTTTCTCT. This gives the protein CSVWGADTEAFS.

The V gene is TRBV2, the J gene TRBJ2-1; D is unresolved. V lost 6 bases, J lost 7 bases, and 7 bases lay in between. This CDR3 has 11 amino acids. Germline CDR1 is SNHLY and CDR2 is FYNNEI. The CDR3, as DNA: TGTGCCAGCAGGGGTTATAATGAGCAGTTCTTC. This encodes CASRGYNEQFF.

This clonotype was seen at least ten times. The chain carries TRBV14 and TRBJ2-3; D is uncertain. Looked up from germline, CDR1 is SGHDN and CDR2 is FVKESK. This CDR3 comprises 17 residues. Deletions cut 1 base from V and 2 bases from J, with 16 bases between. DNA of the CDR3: TGTGCCAGCAGCCAAGGGATAGGTCTCTCGTTCACAGATACGCAGTATTTT. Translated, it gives CASSQGIGLSFTDTQYF.

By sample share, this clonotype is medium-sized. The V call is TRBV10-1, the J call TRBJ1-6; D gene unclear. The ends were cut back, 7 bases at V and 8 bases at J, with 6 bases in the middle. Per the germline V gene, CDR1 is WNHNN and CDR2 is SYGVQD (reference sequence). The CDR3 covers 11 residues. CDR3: CASILHSPLHF. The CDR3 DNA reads TGCGCCAGCATTCTCCATTCACCCCTCCACTTT.

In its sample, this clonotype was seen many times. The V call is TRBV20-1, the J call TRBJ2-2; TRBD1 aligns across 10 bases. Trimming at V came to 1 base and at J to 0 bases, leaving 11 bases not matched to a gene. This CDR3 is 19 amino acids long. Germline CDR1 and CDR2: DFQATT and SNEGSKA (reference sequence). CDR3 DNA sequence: TGCAGTGCTAGAGGGAACCCGGGACAGGGGATCCCGAACACCGGGGAGCTGTTTTTT. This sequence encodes CSARGNPGQGIPNTGELFF.

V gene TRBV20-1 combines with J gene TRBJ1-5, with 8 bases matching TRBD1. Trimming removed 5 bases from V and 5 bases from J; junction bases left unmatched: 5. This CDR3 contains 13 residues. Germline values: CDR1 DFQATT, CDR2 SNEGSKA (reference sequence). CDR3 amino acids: CSASVTGDQPQHF. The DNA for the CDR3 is TGCAGTGCTTCCGTGACAGGGGATCAGCCCCAGCATTTT.

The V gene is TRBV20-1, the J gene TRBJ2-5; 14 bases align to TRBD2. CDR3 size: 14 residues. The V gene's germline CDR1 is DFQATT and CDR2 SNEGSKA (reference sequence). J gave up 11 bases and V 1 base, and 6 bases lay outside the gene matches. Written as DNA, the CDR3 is TGCAGTGCTAGAGTGGGGACTAGCGGGAGAACTCAGTACTTC. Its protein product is CSARVGTSGRTQYF.

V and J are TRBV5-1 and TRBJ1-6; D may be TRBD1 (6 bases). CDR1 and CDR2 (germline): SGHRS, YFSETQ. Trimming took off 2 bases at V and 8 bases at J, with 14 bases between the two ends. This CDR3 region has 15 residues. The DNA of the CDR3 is TGCGCCAGCAGCTTAACGAGCAGGGGAGATTCACCCCTCCACTTT. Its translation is CASSLTSRGDSPLHF. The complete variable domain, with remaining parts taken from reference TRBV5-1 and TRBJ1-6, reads KAGVTQTPRYLIKTRGQQVTLSCSPISGHRSVSWYQQTPGQGLQFLFEYFSETQRNKGNFPGRFSGRQFSNSRSEMNVSTLELGDSALYLCASSLTSRGDSPLHFGNGTRLTVT.

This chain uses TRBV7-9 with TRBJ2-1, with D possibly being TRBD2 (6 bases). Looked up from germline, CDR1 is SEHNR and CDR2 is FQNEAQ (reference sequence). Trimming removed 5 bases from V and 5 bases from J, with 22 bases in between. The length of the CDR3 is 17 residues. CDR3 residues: CASSDGVRLAFNNEQFF. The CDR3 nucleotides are TGTGCCAGCAGCGACGGGGTGCGGCTAGCGTTTAACAATGAGCAGTTCTTC.

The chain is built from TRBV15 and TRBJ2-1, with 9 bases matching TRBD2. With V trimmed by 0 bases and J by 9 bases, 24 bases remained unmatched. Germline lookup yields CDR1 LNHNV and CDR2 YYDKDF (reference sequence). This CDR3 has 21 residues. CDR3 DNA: TGTGCCACCAGCAGAGATGTCGGGGATCCCAACTTAGCGGGAGAGAGTGGTGAGCAGTTCTTC. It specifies CATSRDVGDPNLAGESGEQFF.

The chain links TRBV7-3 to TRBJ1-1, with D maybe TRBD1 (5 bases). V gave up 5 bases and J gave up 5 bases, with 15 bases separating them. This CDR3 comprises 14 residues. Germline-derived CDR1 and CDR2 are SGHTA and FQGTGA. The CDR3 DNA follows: TGTGCCAGCAGCACGTGGGGGGGGGGAACTGAAGCTTTCTTT. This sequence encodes CASSTWGGGTEAFF. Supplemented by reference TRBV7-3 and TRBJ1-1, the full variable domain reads GAGVSQTPSNKVTEKGKYVELRCDPISGHTALYWYRQSLGQGPEFLIYFQGTGAADDSGLPNDRFFAVRPEGSVSTLKIQRTERGDSAVYLCASSTWGGGTEAFFGQGTRLTVV.

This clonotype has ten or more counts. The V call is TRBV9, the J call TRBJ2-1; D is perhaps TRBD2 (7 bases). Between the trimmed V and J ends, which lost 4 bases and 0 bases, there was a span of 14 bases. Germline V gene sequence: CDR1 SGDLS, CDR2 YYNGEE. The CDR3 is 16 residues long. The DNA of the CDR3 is TGTGCCAGCAGCTCCCCAAGGGGGGGCTCCTACAATGAGCAGTTCTTC. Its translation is CASSSPRGGSYNEQFF.

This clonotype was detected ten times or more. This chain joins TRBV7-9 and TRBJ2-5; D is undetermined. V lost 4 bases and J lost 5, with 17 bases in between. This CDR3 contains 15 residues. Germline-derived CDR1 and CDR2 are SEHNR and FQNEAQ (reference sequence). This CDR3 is CASSSGLGFSETQYF. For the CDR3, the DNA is TGTGCCAGCAGCTCTGGTTTAGGGTTTTCGGAGACCCAGTACTTC. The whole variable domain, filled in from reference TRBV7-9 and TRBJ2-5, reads DTGVSQNPRHKITKRGQNVTFRCDPISEHNRLYWYRQTLGQGPEFLTYFQNEAQLEKSRLLSDRFSAERPKGSFSTLEIQRTEQGDSAMYLCASSSGLGFSETQYFGPGTRLLVL.

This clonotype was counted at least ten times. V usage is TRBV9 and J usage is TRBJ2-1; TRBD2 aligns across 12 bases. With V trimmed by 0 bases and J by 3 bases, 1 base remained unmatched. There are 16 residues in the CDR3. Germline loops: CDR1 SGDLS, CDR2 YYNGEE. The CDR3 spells CASSVGLAGDYNEQFF. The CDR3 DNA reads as TGTGCCAGCAGCGTAGGACTAGCGGGGGACTACAATGAGCAGTTCTTC.